The rows below give T cell receptor beta chains drawn from one sample of a study of cytomegalovirus exposure and HLA in healthy donors. The table came from immunoSEQ multiplex PCR; TCRdb's copy has only in-frame clones and leaves some out. There are 65,000 to 85,000 clones in the sample; approximately 70% occur only once, and over 4.5% lies in the top ten. The source material was PBMCs. The receptor set was obtained from a man aged 55 to 70 in good health and CMV-seropositive. The CDR3 runs from the conserved cysteine through the conserved F or W. The D gene is left open where the match is weak. The size entry is marked missing in some rows and otherwise reads once, few, many or a size class.

>TRBV12-5|TRBD2|few|TRBJ2-5
CASGLGSGGQETQYF
TGTGCTAGTGGTTTGGGCAGCGGGGGCCAAGAGACCCAGTACTTC
>TRBV2|-|-|TRBJ2-7
CASSEGQGLGEQYF
TGTGCCAGCAGTGAAGGGCAGGGCCTCGGAGAGCAGTACTTC
>TRBV5-6|-|few|TRBJ1-4
CASSQTGTNEKLFF
TGTGCCAGCAGCCAAACAGGAACTAATGAAAAACTGTTTTTT
>TRBV9|TRBD2|-|TRBJ2-7
CASSDSLAGGLYEQYF
TGTGCCAGCAGCGACTCCCTTGCGGGGGGACTGTACGAGCAGTACTTC
>TRBV2|TRBD1|-|TRBJ1-1
CASSEAPHSQGIAEAFF
TGTGCCAGCAGTGAAGCGCCCCACTCACAGGGGATAGCTGAAGCTTTCTTT
>TRBV7-2|TRBD2|-|TRBJ2-7
CASTLTSGPYEQYF
TGTGCCAGCACCTTAACTAGCGGGCCCTACGAGCAGTACTTC
>TRBV6-5|-|-|TRBJ2-2
CASSYSGRGEDGELFF
TGTGCCAGCAGTTACTCGGGCAGGGGAGAGGACGGGGAGCTGTTTTTT
>TRBV25-1|TRBD1|-|TRBJ2-2
CASSTWVAGGNTGELFF
TGTGCCAGCAGCACGTGGGTGGCAGGGGGTAACACCGGGGAGCTGTTTTTT
>TRBV9|-|-|TRBJ2-3
CASSVDGSFLGATQYF
TGTGCCAGCAGCGTAGACGGGAGTTTTTTGGGCGCTACGCAGTATTTT
>TRBV2|-|-|TRBJ2-7
CASSERGRISYEQYF
TGTGCCAGCAGTGAAAGAGGCCGGATCTCCTACGAGCAGTACTTC
>TRBV10-1|-|-|TRBJ2-7
CASSEKVGASYEQYF
TGCGCCAGCAGTGAGAAAGTGGGGGCCTCCTACGAGCAGTACTTC
>TRBV6-1|TRBD1|-|TRBJ2-2
CASSEDRPGELFF
TGTGCCAGCAGTGAGGACAGGCCCGGGGAGCTGTTTTTT
>TRBV4-3|TRBD1|-|TRBJ1-1
CASSPTGPNTEAFF
TGCGCCAGCAGCCCGACAGGGCCGAACACTGAAGCTTTCTTT
>TRBV28|TRBD2|-|TRBJ2-5
CASSPGLAAKDQETQYF
TGTGCCAGCAGTCCTGGACTAGCGGCAAAGGATCAAGAGACCCAGTACTTC